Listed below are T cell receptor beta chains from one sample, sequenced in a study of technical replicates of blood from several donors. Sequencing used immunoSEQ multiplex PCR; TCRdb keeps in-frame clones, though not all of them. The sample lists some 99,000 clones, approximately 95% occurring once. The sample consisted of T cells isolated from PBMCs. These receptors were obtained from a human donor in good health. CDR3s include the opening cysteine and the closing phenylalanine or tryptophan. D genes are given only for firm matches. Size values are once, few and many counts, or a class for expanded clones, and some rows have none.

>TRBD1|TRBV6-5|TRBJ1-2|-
TGTGCCAGCAGTTACCGGGACAGGAGAACCTATGGCTACACCTTC
CASSYRDRRTYGYTF
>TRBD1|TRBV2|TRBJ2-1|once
TGTGCCAGCTCTTTTCGACAGGGCTCCTACAATGAGCAGTTCTTC
CASSFRQGSYNEQFF
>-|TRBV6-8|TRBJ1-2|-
TGTGCCAGCAGTATCCGAGGGACAAACTATGGCTACACCTTC
CASSIRGTNYGYTF
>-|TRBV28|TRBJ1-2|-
TGTGCCAGCAGGGGACAACAGCCTGGAGGTGGCTACACCTTC
CASRGQQPGGGYTF
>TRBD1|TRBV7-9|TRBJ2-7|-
TGTGCCAGCAGCTTAGGGGACAGGGGAAGCGAGCAGTACTTC
CASSLGDRGSEQYF
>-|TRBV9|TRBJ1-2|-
TGTGCCAGCAGCGTAGGACAGAACTATGGCTACACCTTC
CASSVGQNYGYTF
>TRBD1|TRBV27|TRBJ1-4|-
TGTGCCAGCAGTCTCCGGGACAGATTTAATGAAAAACTGTTTTTT
CASSLRDRFNEKLFF
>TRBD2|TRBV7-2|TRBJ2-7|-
TGTGCCAGCAGCTTAGAGTATCCTAGCGGAGCCTACGAGCAGTACTTC
CASSLEYPSGAYEQYF
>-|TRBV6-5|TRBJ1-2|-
TGTGCCAGCAGTTACTCTGGGGGGTCAAGCCGCTATGGCTACACCTTC
CASSYSGGSSRYGYTF
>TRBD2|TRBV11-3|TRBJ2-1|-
TGTGCCAGCAGCCCTAACCTTGGACTAGCGGGCTACAATGAGCAGTTCTTC
CASSPNLGLAGYNEQFF
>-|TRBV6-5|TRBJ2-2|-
TGTGCCACCGCCAGGGGCACCGGGGAGCTGTTTTTT
CATARGTGELFF
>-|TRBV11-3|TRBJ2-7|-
TGTGCCAGCAGCTCACTCCGGGACACTACCTACGAGCAGTACTTC
CASSSLRDTTYEQYF
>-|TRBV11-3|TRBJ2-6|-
TGTGCCAGCAGCTTAGGACAGCCTCCCTCTGGGGCCAACGTCCTGACTTTC
CASSLGQPPSGANVLTF